Following are 9 T cell receptor beta chains from one sample sequenced in a study of post-analysis software for immune sequencing data. Overall study findings and caveats: Patients showed TRBV5-6, TRBV5-1 and TRBV20-1 among four to six TRBV segments more frequent than in controls.

cDNA libraries for TCR beta contained unique molecular identifiers. MiXCR, applied by TCRdb to the PCR reads, yields one record per CDR3 protein. The sample lists about 460,000 distinct CDR3 sequences, around 40% occurring once. These receptors have no known antigen. Sequencing input: blood. These receptors were collected from a girl aged 5 to 17 with multiple sclerosis.

The chain employs TRBV20-1 and TRBJ2-5, with D perhaps TRBD2 (6 bases). Gene TRBJ2-7 matches the end of the DNA better, so the J call may be wrong. Germline V gives CDR1 DFQATT, CDR2 SNEGSKA (reference sequence). The CDR3 has 13 residues. The DNA for the CDR3 is TGCAGTGGACCGTGCCGCGGGATATGCGAGCAGTACTTC. It codes for CSGPCRGICEQYF.

This clonotype was seen once. The chain couples TRBV7-2 to TRBJ2-1; D is perhaps TRBD1 or TRBD2 (5 bases each). Trimming cost V 5 bases and J 15 bases, with 17 bases left between them. From germline, CDR1 is SGHTA and CDR2 FQGNSA. CDR3 length equals 12 residues. The CDR3 reads CASSVVEGPRFF. The CDR3 bases are TGTGCCAGCAGCGTAGTCGAGGGGCCGCGGTTCTTC.

This chain joins TRBV5-6 and TRBJ1-1; TRBD1 is a possible D gene (6 bases). V was pared by 4 bases and J by 4 bases, with 17 bases between. CDR1 SGHDT and CDR2 YYEEEE come from the germline V gene. This CDR3 is built from 15 residues. The CDR3 DNA reads as TGTGCCAGCAGCCCGGGGCGGGGGCCAAGCACTGAAGCTTTCTTT. This translates into CASSPGRGPSTEAFF.

This rearrangement joins TRBV4-3 to TRBJ2-7; no clear D gene. Germline CDR1 LGHNA, CDR2 YSLEER. The V end lost 3 bases, the J end lost 5 bases, and 14 bases lay between the germline ends. The CDR3 totals 14 residues. CDR3: CASSHGVVSDEQYF. The CDR3 region has the DNA TGCGCCAGCAGCCATGGTGTGGTCAGTGACGAGCAGTACTTC.

This chain links TRBV6-6 with TRBJ1-5, with 8 bases that match TRBD1. Germline assignment: CDR1 MNHNY and CDR2 SVGAGI (reference sequence). V dropped 2 bases and J dropped 0; count of bases not matched to a gene: 6. This CDR3 has 17 residues. The chain's CDR3 is CASSYGTGRYSNQPQHF. The CDR3, as DNA: TGTGCCAGCAGTTACGGGACAGGTCGATATAGCAATCAGCCCCAGCATTTT.

This clonotype appeared many times. The V gene is TRBV29-1, the J gene TRBJ2-5; 7 bases are shared with TRBD1. Germline loops: CDR1 SQVTM, CDR2 ANQGSEA. The CDR3 loop spans 13 amino acids. Trimming at V came to 3 bases and at J to 5 bases, leaving 6 bases not matched to a gene. In nucleotides, the CDR3 is TGCAGCGTTGATCGACAGGGCAAGGAGACCCAGTACTTC. Encoded protein: CSVDRQGKETQYF. Based on the CDR3 plus reference TRBV29-1 and TRBJ2-5, the full variable domain is SAVISQKPSRDICQRGTSLTIQCQVDSQVTMMFWYRQQPGQSLTLIATANQGSEATYESGFVIDKFPISRPNLTFSTLTVSNMSPEDSSIYLCSVDRQGKETQYFGPGTRLLVL.

This chain connects TRBV28 to TRBJ2-3; 10 bases match TRBD1. The CDR3 is 16 amino acids. In germline, CDR1 is MDHEN, CDR2 SYDVKM. The J segment lost 2 bases and the V segment lost 6 bases, leaving 8 bases of the junction unmatched. CDR3 in amino acids: CASRSRDRGFTDTQYF. CDR3 nucleotides: TGTGCCAGCAGGTCCCGGGACAGGGGATTCACAGATACGCAGTATTTT.

The chain is built from TRBV5-6 and TRBJ2-7, with D perhaps matching TRBD2 (7 bases). The V and J ends lost 4 bases and 3 bases respectively, with 17 bases between them. This CDR3 is 15 amino acids long. Germline CDR1 and CDR2: SGHDT and YYEEEE. In DNA, the CDR3 is TGTGCCAGCAGCCCCCTGGGGGGGCGCAACTACGAGCAGTACTTC. The encoded protein is CASSPLGGRNYEQYF.

The genes are TRBV6-5 and TRBJ2-1; 8 bases fit TRBD2. The germline CDR1 and CDR2 sequences are MNHEY and SVGAGI. The CDR3 extends over 15 amino acids. V lost 5 bases, J lost 4 bases, and 7 bases stayed unmatched. The CDR3 nucleotides read TGTGCCAGCAGTCCCGACGGGGGGGCTTACAATGAGCAGTTCTTC. This sequence encodes CASSPDGGAYNEQFF.